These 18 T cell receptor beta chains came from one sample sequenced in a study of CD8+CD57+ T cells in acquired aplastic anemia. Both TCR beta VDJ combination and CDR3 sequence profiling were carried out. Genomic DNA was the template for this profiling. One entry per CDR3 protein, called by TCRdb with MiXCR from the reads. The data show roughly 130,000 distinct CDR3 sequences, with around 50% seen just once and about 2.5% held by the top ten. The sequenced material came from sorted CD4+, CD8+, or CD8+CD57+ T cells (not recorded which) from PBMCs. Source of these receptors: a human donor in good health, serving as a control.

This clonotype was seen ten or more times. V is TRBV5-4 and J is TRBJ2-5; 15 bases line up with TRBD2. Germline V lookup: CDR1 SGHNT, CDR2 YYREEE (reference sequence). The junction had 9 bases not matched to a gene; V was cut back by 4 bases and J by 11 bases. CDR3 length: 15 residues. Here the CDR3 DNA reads TGTGCCAGCAGCGGGGGACTAGCGGGGGGTAATTTACAGTACTTC. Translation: CASSGGLAGGNLQYF.

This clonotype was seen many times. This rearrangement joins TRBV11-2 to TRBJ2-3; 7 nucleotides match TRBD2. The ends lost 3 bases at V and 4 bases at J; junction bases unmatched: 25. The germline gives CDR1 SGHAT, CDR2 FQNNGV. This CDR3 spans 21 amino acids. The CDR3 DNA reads TGTGCCAGCAGCTTCCCGCCGTACGGTCACATCACTAGCGTCCCCCCAGATACGCAGTATTTT. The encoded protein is CASSFPPYGHITSVPPDTQYF.

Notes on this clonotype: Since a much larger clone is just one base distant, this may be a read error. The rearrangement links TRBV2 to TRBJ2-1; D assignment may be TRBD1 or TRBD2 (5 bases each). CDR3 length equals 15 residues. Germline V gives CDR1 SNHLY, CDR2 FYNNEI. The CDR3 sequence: CASSGTGRSHNEQFF. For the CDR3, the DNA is TGTGCCAGCAGCGGGACGGGACGCTCCCACAATGAGCAGTTCTTC.

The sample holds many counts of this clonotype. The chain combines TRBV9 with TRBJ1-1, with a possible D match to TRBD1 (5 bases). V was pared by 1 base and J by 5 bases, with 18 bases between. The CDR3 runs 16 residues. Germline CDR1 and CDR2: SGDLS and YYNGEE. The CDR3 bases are TGTGCCAGCAGCGTAACACAGGAAACCCGGGGGACTGAAGCTTTCTTT. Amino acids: CASSVTQETRGTEAFF.

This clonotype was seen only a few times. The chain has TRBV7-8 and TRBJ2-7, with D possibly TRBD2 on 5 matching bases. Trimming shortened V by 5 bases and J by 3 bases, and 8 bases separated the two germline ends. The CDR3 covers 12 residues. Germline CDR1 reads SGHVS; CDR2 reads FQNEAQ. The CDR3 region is CASSETSYEQYF. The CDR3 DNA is TGTGCCAGCAGCGAAACTAGCTACGAGCAGTACTTC.

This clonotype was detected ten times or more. The CDR3 DNA reads TGCGCCAGCAGCTTGCTTTCAGGAAACAATAACTATGGCTACACCTTC. Translation gives CASSLLSGNNNYGYTF. The chain carries TRBV5-1 and TRBJ1-2; D call uncertain. Germline V gene sequence: CDR1 SGHRS, CDR2 YFSETQ. Between the trimmed V and J ends, which lost 1 base and 1 base, there was a span of 14 bases. The CDR3 totals 16 residues.

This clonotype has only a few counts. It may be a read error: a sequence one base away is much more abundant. DNA for the CDR3: TGCAGTGCTAGAGAGATACAGGGGGCGCGAAATGAGCAGCTCTTC. Amino acid sequence: CSAREIQGARNEQLF. The rearrangement links TRBV20-1 to TRBJ2-1; 9 positions match TRBD1. CDR1 is DFQATT and CDR2 is SNEGSKA in the germline V gene (reference sequence). CDR3 length equals 15 residues.

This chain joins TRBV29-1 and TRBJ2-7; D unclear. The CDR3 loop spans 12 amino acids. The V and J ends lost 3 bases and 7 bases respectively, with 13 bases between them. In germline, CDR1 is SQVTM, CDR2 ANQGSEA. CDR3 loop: CSVEVQYQEQYF. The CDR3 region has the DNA TGCAGCGTTGAGGTACAGTATCAGGAGCAGTACTTC.

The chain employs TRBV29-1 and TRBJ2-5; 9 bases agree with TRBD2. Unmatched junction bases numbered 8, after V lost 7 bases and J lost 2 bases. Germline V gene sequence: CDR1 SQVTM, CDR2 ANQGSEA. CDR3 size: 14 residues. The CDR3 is CSAIAGVTQETQYF. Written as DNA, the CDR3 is TGCAGCGCCATAGCGGGGGTAACACAAGAGACCCAGTACTTC.

CDR3 amino acids: CATSERQGRDEQYF. The CDR3, as DNA: TGTGCCACCAGCGAACGACAGGGGAGGGATGAGCAGTATTTT. The genes are TRBV24-1 and TRBJ2-3, with D perhaps TRBD1 (8 bases). This CDR3 has 14 residues. Deletions cut 7 bases from V and 11 bases from J, with 21 bases between. The germline V gene has CDR1 KGHDR and CDR2 SFDVKD.

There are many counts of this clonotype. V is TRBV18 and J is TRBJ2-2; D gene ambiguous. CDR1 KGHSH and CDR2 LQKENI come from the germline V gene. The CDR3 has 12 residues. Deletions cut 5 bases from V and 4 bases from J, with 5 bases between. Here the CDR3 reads CASSSFTGELFF. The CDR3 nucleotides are TGTGCCAGCTCATCATTCACCGGGGAGCTGTTTTTT.

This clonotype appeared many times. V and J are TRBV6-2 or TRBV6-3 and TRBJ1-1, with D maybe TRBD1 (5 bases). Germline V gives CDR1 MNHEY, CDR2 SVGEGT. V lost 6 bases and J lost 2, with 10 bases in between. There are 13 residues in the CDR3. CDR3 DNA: TGTGCCAGCAGCCGGAGGGGCAACACTGAAGCTTTCTTT. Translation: CASSRRGNTEAFF.

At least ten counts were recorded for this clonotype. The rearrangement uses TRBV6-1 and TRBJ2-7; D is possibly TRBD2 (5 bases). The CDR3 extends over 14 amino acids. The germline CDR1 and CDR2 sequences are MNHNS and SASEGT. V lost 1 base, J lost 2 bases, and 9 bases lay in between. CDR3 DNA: TGTGCCAGCAGTGAAGACACGGGGACCTACGAGCAGTACTTC. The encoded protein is CASSEDTGTYEQYF.

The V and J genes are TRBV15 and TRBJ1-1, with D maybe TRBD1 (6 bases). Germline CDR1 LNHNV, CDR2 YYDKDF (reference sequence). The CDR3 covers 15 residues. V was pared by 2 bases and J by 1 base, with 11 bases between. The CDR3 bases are TGTGCCACCAGCAGAAGCCCAGGGGCGAACACTGAAGCTTTCTTT. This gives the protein CATSRSPGANTEAFF. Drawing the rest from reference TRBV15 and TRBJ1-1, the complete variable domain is DAMVIQNPRYQVTQFGKPVTLSCSQTLNHNVMYWYQQKSSQAPKLLFHYYDKDFNNEADTPDNFQSRRPNTSFCFLDIRSPGLGDTAMYLCATSRSPGANTEAFFGQGTRLTVV.

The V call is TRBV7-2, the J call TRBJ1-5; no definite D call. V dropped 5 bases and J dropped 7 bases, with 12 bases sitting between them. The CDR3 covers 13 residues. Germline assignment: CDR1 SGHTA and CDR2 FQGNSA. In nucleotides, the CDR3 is TGTGCCAGCAGCGGGATGATAGGACAGCCCCAGCATTTT. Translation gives CASSGMIGQPQHF.

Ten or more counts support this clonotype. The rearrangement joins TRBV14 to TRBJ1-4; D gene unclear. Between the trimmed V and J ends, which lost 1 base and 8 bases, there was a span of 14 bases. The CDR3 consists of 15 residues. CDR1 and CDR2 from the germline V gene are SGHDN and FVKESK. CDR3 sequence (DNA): TGTGCCAGCAGCCAAGGGAGGATCCTAGGGGAAAAACTGTTTTTT. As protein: CASSQGRILGEKLFF.

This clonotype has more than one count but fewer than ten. The CDR3 reads CASSFGGYEQYF. The CDR3 DNA reads as TGTGCCAGCAGTTTTGGAGGATACGAGCAGTACTTC. The J gene is TRBJ2-7, the V gene TRBV9, with TRBD2 as a possible D gene (5 bases). This CDR3 has 12 residues. The germline V and J ends were trimmed by 5 bases and 4 bases, with 10 bases remaining between them. Germline CDR1 and CDR2: SGDLS and YYNGEE.

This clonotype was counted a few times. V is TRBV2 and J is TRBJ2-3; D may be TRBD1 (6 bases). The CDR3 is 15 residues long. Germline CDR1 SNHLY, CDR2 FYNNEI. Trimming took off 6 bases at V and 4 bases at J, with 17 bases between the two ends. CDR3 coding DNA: TGTGCCAGCAGGCAAGCGGCGACAGGCCCAGATACGCAGTATTTT. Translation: CASRQAATGPDTQYF. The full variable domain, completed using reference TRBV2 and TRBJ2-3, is EPEVTQTPSHQVTQMGQEVILRCVPISNHLYFYWYRQILGQKVEFLVSFYNNEISEKSEIFDDQFSVERPDGSNFTLKIRSTKLEDSAMYFCASRQAATGPDTQYFGPGTRLTVL.